This T cell receptor (beta chain) was identified during a study of T cell responses to AZD1222 COVID-19 vaccine. Findings and caveats of the study: Nearly half of spike-specific TCRs reportedly go after variant regions that carry no mutations.

Profiling relied on immunoSEQ multiplex PCR, and the TCRdb table lists in-frame clones only, not all of them. The sample includes some 110,000 clones, around 89% of them seen just once. Concerning this clone: Its specificity is not known.

The clonotype originates from an adult who received the AZD1222 COVID-19 vaccine. The starting material was peripheral blood, obtained 28 days after the second AZD1222 dose.

The CDR3 DNA reads TGTGCCATCAGTGAGTCCGGGACGGCGGTCACTGAAGCTTTCTTT. Translated, it gives CAISESGTAVTEAFF. This chain uses TRBV10-3 with TRBJ1-1, with D maybe TRBD1 (5 bases). In germline, CDR1 is ENHRY, CDR2 SYGVKD. This CDR3 spans 15 amino acids. The V gene lost 0 bases and the J gene lost 4 bases, with 12 bases spanning the gap.